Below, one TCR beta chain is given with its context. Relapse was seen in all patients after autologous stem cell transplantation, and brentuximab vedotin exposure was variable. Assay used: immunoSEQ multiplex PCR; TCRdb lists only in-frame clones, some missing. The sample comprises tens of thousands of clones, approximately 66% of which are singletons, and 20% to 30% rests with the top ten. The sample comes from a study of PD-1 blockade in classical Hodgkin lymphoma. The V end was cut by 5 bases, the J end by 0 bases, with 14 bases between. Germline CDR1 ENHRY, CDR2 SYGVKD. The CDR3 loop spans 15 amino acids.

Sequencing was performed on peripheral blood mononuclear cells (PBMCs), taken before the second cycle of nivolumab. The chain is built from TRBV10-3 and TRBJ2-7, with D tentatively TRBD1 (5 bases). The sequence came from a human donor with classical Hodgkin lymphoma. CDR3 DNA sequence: TGTGCCATCAGTACTATTAGGCAGGGCTCCTACGAGCAGTACTTC. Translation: CAISTIRQGSYEQYF.